The rows below give T cell receptor beta chains drawn from one sample of a study of T cells in Graves' hyperthyroidism and ophthalmopathy. Via MiXCR, TCRdb re-called the multiplex PCR reads, giving one row per CDR3 protein. Here the sample spans roughly 700,000 distinct CDR3 sequences, 17% being singletons. The sample comprised blood. The receptors were sampled from a man aged 50 to 59 with Graves' hyperthyroidism. Both conserved end residues are part of each CDR3. D genes are given only for firm matches. The size entry is marked missing in some rows and otherwise reads once, few, many or a size class.

v_call: TRBV28
clone_size: many
j_call: TRBJ1-2
d_call: TRBD1
cdr3_nt: TGTGCCAGCAGTTTACAAATAGGACAGGCCCGGAGGGGCTACACCTTC
cdr3_aa: CASSLQIGQARRGYTF

v_call: TRBV29-1
clone_size: many
j_call: TRBJ1-3
d_call: NA
cdr3_nt: TGCAGCGTTGAAATGGGATGGAGAAACACCATATATTTT
cdr3_aa: CSVEMGWRNTIYF

v_call: TRBV19
clone_size: NA
j_call: TRBJ2-4
d_call: TRBD2
cdr3_nt: TGTGCCAGTAGTAGCCTCTCGGGGAGCGGGAGTGAGTACATTCAGTACTTC
cdr3_aa: CASSSLSGSGSEYIQYF

v_call: TRBV24-1
clone_size: NA
j_call: TRBJ1-5
d_call: NA
cdr3_nt: TGTGCCACCAGTGAGGGGGGAGGAGAGGCCCGCAATCAGCCCCAGCATTTT
cdr3_aa: CATSEGGGEARNQPQHF

v_call: TRBV10-2
clone_size: many
j_call: TRBJ2-5
d_call: TRBD2
cdr3_nt: TGCGCCAGCAGTCGAGGACTAGCGGAACAAGAGACCCAGTACTTC
cdr3_aa: CASSRGLAEQETQYF

v_call: TRBV4-3
clone_size: NA
j_call: TRBJ2-1
d_call: TRBD2
cdr3_nt: TGCGCCAGCAGCCATCAAACCGGACTAGCGGGCCCCAATGAGCAGTTCTTC
cdr3_aa: CASSHQTGLAGPNEQFF

v_call: TRBV20-1
clone_size: few
j_call: TRBJ2-5
d_call: TRBD2
cdr3_nt: TGCAGTGCTAGAGATCAATCGTCCAAGCGGGGTTGGGGAGAGACCCAGTACTTC
cdr3_aa: CSARDQSSKRGWGETQYF

v_call: TRBV29-1
clone_size: NA
j_call: TRBJ2-7
d_call: NA
cdr3_nt: TGCAGCGTTGTTCGGGGGCCTTACGAGCAGTACTTC
cdr3_aa: CSVVRGPYEQYF

v_call: TRBV7-9
clone_size: few
j_call: TRBJ2-5
d_call: TRBD2
cdr3_nt: TGTGCCAGCAGCTTAACTAGCGGGGAACAAGAGACCCAGTACTTC
cdr3_aa: CASSLTSGEQETQYF

v_call: TRBV29-1
clone_size: few
j_call: TRBJ2-3
d_call: NA
cdr3_nt: TGCAGCGTGATATATGGGACTGTGGATGCAGATACGCAGTATTTT
cdr3_aa: CSVIYGTVDADTQYF

v_call: TRBV20-1
clone_size: few
j_call: TRBJ1-2
d_call: NA
cdr3_nt: TGCAGTGCTAGAGATTTGGTGAAAAGCTATGGCTACACCTTC
cdr3_aa: CSARDLVKSYGYTF

v_call: TRBV19
clone_size: NA
j_call: TRBJ1-1
d_call: NA
cdr3_nt: TGTGCCAGTAGTAACTCCGGTTTTAACACTGAAGCTTTCTTT
cdr3_aa: CASSNSGFNTEAFF

v_call: TRBV3-1
clone_size: many
j_call: TRBJ1-1
d_call: NA
cdr3_nt: TGTGCCAGCACCAGACGTCCAGGCACCTCTAACACTGAAGCTTTCTTT
cdr3_aa: CASTRRPGTSNTEAFF

v_call: TRBV2
clone_size: many
j_call: TRBJ1-1
d_call: TRBD1
cdr3_nt: TGTGCCAGCAGCCGGACAGGGGGAACTGAAGCTTTCTTT
cdr3_aa: CASSRTGGTEAFF

v_call: TRBV11-3
clone_size: NA
j_call: TRBJ2-4
d_call: TRBD2
cdr3_nt: TGTGCCAGCAGCTCCCCCGACTGGAGCGGGAGGGCTGGAGAAGCCAAAAACATTCAGTACTTC
cdr3_aa: CASSSPDWSGRAGEAKNIQYF

v_call: TRBV10-3
clone_size: NA
j_call: TRBJ2-7
d_call: TRBD1
cdr3_nt: TGTGCCATCGGACCCGGGACAGGGATCTCCTACGAGCAGTACTTC
cdr3_aa: CAIGPGTGISYEQYF

v_call: TRBV2
clone_size: NA
j_call: TRBJ2-5
d_call: NA
cdr3_nt: TGTGCCAGCAGCCCCTCCAGGGTAGGCGAGACCCAGTACTTC
cdr3_aa: CASSPSRVGETQYF

v_call: TRBV19
clone_size: NA
j_call: TRBJ2-1
d_call: TRBD2
cdr3_nt: TGTGCCAGTAGTCCCGGGACTATTTTCTACAATGAGCAGTTCTTC
cdr3_aa: CASSPGTIFYNEQFF

v_call: TRBV24-1
clone_size: NA
j_call: TRBJ2-1
d_call: TRBD2
cdr3_nt: TGTGCCACCAGTGACGTAGCGGGAGCCTCCTACAATGAGCAGTTCTTC
cdr3_aa: CATSDVAGASYNEQFF

v_call: TRBV27
clone_size: few
j_call: TRBJ1-1
d_call: NA
cdr3_nt: TGTGCCAGCAGTTTAGTATCGGTCACTGAAGCTTTCTTT
cdr3_aa: CASSLVSVTEAFF

v_call: TRBV20-1
clone_size: many
j_call: TRBJ2-7
d_call: TRBD1
cdr3_nt: TGCAGTGCTAGATCGGGACCGGGACAGGGCTACGAGCAGTACTTC
cdr3_aa: CSARSGPGQGYEQYF

v_call: TRBV14
clone_size: many
j_call: TRBJ2-1
d_call: NA
cdr3_nt: TGTGCCAGCAGCCTTGGACTCTATCTCAATGAGCAGTTCTTC
cdr3_aa: CASSLGLYLNEQFF

v_call: TRBV20-1
clone_size: NA
j_call: TRBJ2-3
d_call: NA
cdr3_nt: TGCAGTGCTTTAGGCACAGATACGCAGTATTTT
cdr3_aa: CSALGTDTQYF

v_call: TRBV11-2
clone_size: many
j_call: TRBJ2-3
d_call: NA
cdr3_nt: TGTGCCAGCAGCCCCGGGATGGGGGGCCCCTTCCTCCCAGATACGCAGTATTTT
cdr3_aa: CASSPGMGGPFLPDTQYF

v_call: TRBV27
clone_size: many
j_call: TRBJ1-1
d_call: TRBD1
cdr3_nt: TGTGCCAGCAGTTCTCGGACAGGGCTGACTGAAGCTTTCTTT
cdr3_aa: CASSSRTGLTEAFF

v_call: TRBV30
clone_size: NA
j_call: TRBJ2-3
d_call: NA
cdr3_nt: TGTGCCTGGAGTCCAGCATTAGATCCAGATACGCAGTATTTT
cdr3_aa: CAWSPALDPDTQYF

v_call: TRBV6-1
clone_size: few
j_call: TRBJ1-2
d_call: NA
cdr3_nt: TGTGCCAGCAGGGGCAGGGACGGCAGAGGAGACTATGGCTACACCTTC
cdr3_aa: CASRGRDGRGDYGYTF

v_call: TRBV2
clone_size: many
j_call: TRBJ2-5
d_call: NA
cdr3_nt: TGTGCCAGCGGAACTAGTCGAGAGACCCAGTACTTC
cdr3_aa: CASGTSRETQYF

v_call: TRBV18
clone_size: few
j_call: TRBJ2-3
d_call: NA
cdr3_nt: TGTGCCAGCTCACCTGCTCAGGGAGGCACAGATACGCAGTATTTT
cdr3_aa: CASSPAQGGTDTQYF

v_call: TRBV28
clone_size: many
j_call: TRBJ2-7
d_call: NA
cdr3_nt: TGTGCCAGCAGTATCCGGACTACCTACGAGCAGTACTTC
cdr3_aa: CASSIRTTYEQYF

v_call: TRBV6-1
clone_size: NA
j_call: TRBJ1-1
d_call: TRBD1
cdr3_nt: TGTGCCAGCGGCAAACAGGGGGCGAGGACTGAAGCTTTCTTT
cdr3_aa: CASGKQGARTEAFF

v_call: TRBV20-1
clone_size: NA
j_call: TRBJ1-1
d_call: NA
cdr3_nt: TGCAGTGCTCCAGACAACCTGAACACTGAAGCTTTCTTT
cdr3_aa: CSAPDNLNTEAFF

v_call: TRBV14
clone_size: many
j_call: TRBJ2-1
d_call: TRBD2
cdr3_nt: TGTGCCAGCAGCCTTCTAGCGGGAGATCCCTCCGGTGAGCAGTTCTTC
cdr3_aa: CASSLLAGDPSGEQFF

v_call: TRBV4-1
clone_size: NA
j_call: TRBJ2-7
d_call: NA
cdr3_nt: TGCGCCAGCAGCCTCCTTCAGGGCGGGGCTGGTCATGAGCAGTACTTC
cdr3_aa: CASSLLQGGAGHEQYF

v_call: TRBV3-1
clone_size: NA
j_call: TRBJ1-3
d_call: NA
cdr3_nt: TGTGCCAGCAGGAGGGACCTGACTGGAAACACCATATATTTT
cdr3_aa: CASRRDLTGNTIYF